One and the same sample provided the 12 T cell receptor beta chains below, sequenced in a study of T cell responses to AZD1222 COVID-19 vaccine. Data came from immunoSEQ multiplex PCR; TCRdb stores just in-frame clones and leaves some out. The sample comprises over 100,000 clones, around 84% of which are singletons, and 9% to 15% rests with the top ten. This material consisted of peripheral blood, taken on day 0 of AZD1222 vaccination. These receptors originate from an adult in good health.

The chain combines TRBV7-2 with TRBJ2-2; 9 bases map to TRBD1. The V segment lost 2 bases and the J segment 6 bases; nucleotides outside the gene matches: 7. The CDR3 spans 16 residues. Germline CDR1 is SGHTA and CDR2 is FQGNSA. The CDR3 DNA is TGTGCCAGCAGCTTAAATTTCGGACAGGGGTCCGGGGAGCTGTTTTTT. Protein sequence: CASSLNFGQGSGELFF.

The rearrangement joins TRBV11-3 to TRBJ2-5, with a weak D call TRBD1 (5 bases). Between the trimmed V and J ends, which lost 5 bases and 1 base, there was a span of 8 bases. Looked up from germline, CDR1 is SGHNT and CDR2 is YENEEA. CDR3 length equals 13 residues. The CDR3 is CASSAQGQETQYF. The CDR3, as DNA: TGTGCCAGCAGCGCCCAGGGCCAAGAGACCCAGTACTTC. Together with reference TRBV11-3 and TRBJ2-5, the CDR3 gives the full variable domain: EAGVVQSPRYKIIEKKQPVAFWCNPISGHNTLYWYLQNLGQGPELLIRYENEEAVDDSQLPKDRFSAERLKGVDSTLKIQPAELGDSAVYLCASSAQGQETQYFGPGTRLLVL.

The chain has TRBV24-1 and TRBJ2-1, with a possible D match to TRBD2 (5 bases). The CDR3 covers 14 residues. The germline V and J ends were trimmed by 5 bases and 8 bases, with 15 bases remaining between them. Germline V gene sequence: CDR1 KGHDR, CDR2 SFDVKD. CDR3 DNA sequence: TGTGCCACCAGTGCACAAGGGCGGGTCCATGAGCAGTTCTTC. Protein sequence: CATSAQGRVHEQFF.

J is TRBJ1-6 and V is TRBV6-5, with D possibly being TRBD1 (6 bases). CDR1 and CDR2 (germline): MNHEY, SVGAGI. This CDR3 comprises 15 residues. With 10 bases removed from V and 8 bases from J, the gap between germline ends came to 21 bases. The CDR3 spells CATVRGAQGHSPLHF. The CDR3 DNA sequence: TGTGCCACCGTTCGGGGGGCGCAGGGCCATTCACCCCTCCACTTT.

V and J are TRBV10-1 and TRBJ1-6; D perhaps matches TRBD1 (6 bases). V was cut by 2 bases and J by 5 bases, with 13 bases left in between. The CDR3 contains 16 residues. Looked up from germline, CDR1 is WNHNN and CDR2 is SYGVQD (reference sequence). CDR3 nucleotides: TGCGCCAGCAGTGAGCAGTTGGGACAAGATAATTCACCCCTCCACTTT. Its protein product is CASSEQLGQDNSPLHF.

V usage is TRBV29-1 and J usage is TRBJ2-1, with 12 bases fitting TRBD1. Looked up from germline, CDR1 is SQVTM and CDR2 is ANQGSEA. CDR3 size: 15 residues. With V trimmed by 4 bases and J by 7 bases, 8 bases remained unmatched. This chain's CDR3 is CSVATGQGALNEQFF. In DNA, the CDR3 is TGCAGCGTTGCGACGGGACAGGGGGCGCTGAATGAGCAGTTCTTC.

The J gene is TRBJ1-2, the V gene TRBV7-8, with unresolved D. CDR1 and CDR2 from the germline V gene are SGHVS and FQNEAQ. CDR3 length: 14 amino acids. V was shortened by 1 base and J by 0 bases, with 6 bases between the two germline ends. CDR3 sequence: CASSLDSANYGYTF. CDR3 nucleotide sequence: TGTGCCAGCAGCTTAGATTCAGCTAACTATGGCTACACCTTC.

This rearrangement joins TRBV7-9 to TRBJ1-1; D gene ambiguous. CDR3 length: 15 amino acids. The V end was cut by 2 bases, the J end by 1 base, with 11 bases between. Germline values: CDR1 SEHNR, CDR2 FQNEAQ (reference sequence). CDR3 in amino acids: CASSLTVKENTEAFF. In DNA, the CDR3 is TGTGCCAGCAGCTTAACGGTAAAGGAGAACACTGAAGCTTTCTTT.

The V gene is TRBV7-2, the J gene TRBJ2-3; no definite D call. The V end was cut by 3 bases, the J end by 5 bases, with 6 bases between. Per germline, CDR1 SGHTA and CDR2 FQGNSA. The CDR3 length is 12 residues. The CDR3 DNA sequence: TGTGCCAGCAGCTTTTCTAGAGATACGCAGTATTTT. It codes for CASSFSRDTQYF.

The chain couples TRBV9 to TRBJ1-2; 9 bases agree with TRBD1. Losses at the gene ends were 3 bases for V and 6 bases for J; bases not matched to a gene: 3. CDR1 and CDR2 (germline): SGDLS, YYNGEE. CDR3 length: 13 amino acids. As DNA, the CDR3 is TGTGCCAGCAGCGCTGGGACAGGGAATGGCTACACCTTC. Its translation is CASSAGTGNGYTF.

This chain connects TRBV19 to TRBJ2-2, with D possibly TRBD1 on 6 matching bases. The CDR3 spans 14 residues. Germline CDR1 reads LNHDA; CDR2 reads SQIVND (reference sequence). V was trimmed by 5 bases and J by 5 bases, leaving 12 bases between them. The CDR3 loop is CASSVQGRTGELFF. The CDR3 DNA reads as TGTGCCAGTAGTGTACAGGGTCGGACCGGGGAGCTGTTTTTT. The full variable domain, its missing parts supplied by reference TRBV19 and TRBJ2-2, is DGGITQSPKYLFRKEGQNVTLSCEQNLNHDAMYWYRQDPGQGLRLIYYSQIVNDFQKGDIAEGYSVSREKKESFPLTVTSAQKNPTAFYLCASSVQGRTGELFFGEGSRLTVL.

The V gene is TRBV7-2, the J gene TRBJ2-2; D call uncertain. This CDR3 comprises 13 residues. Germline CDR1 and CDR2: SGHTA and FQGNSA. The germline V and J ends were trimmed by 8 bases and 1 base, with 8 bases remaining between them. The DNA for the CDR3 is TGTGCCAGCGCACTCCGGAACACCGGGGAGCTGTTTTTT. It translates to CASALRNTGELFF.